These T cell receptor beta chains were read from a single sample in a study of blood T cell repertoires in COVID-19. Measured with immunoSEQ multiplex PCR; TCRdb has only the in-frame clones, and not every one. The sample lists about 190,000 clones; around four fifths were seen once. Sample: peripheral blood. Receptors originate from a woman aged 70-85 years with active or convalescent COVID-19. CDR3s include the opening cysteine and the closing phenylalanine or tryptophan.

TRBV19 | CASSIGQELYNPGGYTF
TRBV4-1 | CASSQPGRDNQPQHF
TRBV7-3 | CASSLSTSGRAGSNEQFF
TRBV9 | CASSVPPGQGRMNEQYF
TRBV9 | CASSVQAGTANAGNTIYF
TRBV10-3 | CAISPGQGNQPQHF
TRBV24-1 | CATSQGGNGELFF
TRBV19 | CASSIRGQGIGQYF
TRBV5-6 | CASTRQGSPTEAFF
TRBV5-6 | CASSLRLAGAADTQYF
TRBV5-1 | CAITDSGYPGELFF
TRBV19 | CASSIARSLGDGYTF
TRBV10-3 | CAQNRPRQGTEAFF
TRBV2 | CASIAGVEQFF
TRBV6-6 | CASSLSDSPLHF
TRBV5-1 | CASSLGQGIGEQFF
TRBV5-4 | CASSLELAGGRRHEQFF
TRBV5-4 | CASSRQASGRGGETQYF
TRBV12-3/TRBV12-4 | CASSRTGGGGYTF
TRBV19 | CASSQGLAGNNEQFF
TRBV5-3 | CARRSPGGILNTEAFF
TRBV5-1 | CASSLAGTGSSGANVLTF
TRBV18 | CASSPGLAGSVTKNIQYF
TRBV7-9 | CASSLGLAGANTDTQYF
TRBV6-1 | CASSENPGLAGGGGELFF
TRBV27 | CASSWAGGPYEQYF
TRBV6-6 | CASSYGLAGGWQYF
TRBV3-1/TRBV3-2 | CASSQAGTSGYNEQFF
TRBV6-5 | CASSIGVGELFF
TRBV19 | CASSIDWGQTDTQYF
TRBV9 | CASSVGGAGDNEQFF
TRBV12-3/TRBV12-4 | CASSSDRSEQFF
TRBV28 | CASSLLQGEAFF
TRBV4-1 | CASSQTSGRAQYEQYF
TRBV7-2 | CASSRRSSGNTIYF
TRBV18 | CASSLDREGAFF
TRBV19 | CASSIGTSRGEQYF
TRBV5-1 | CASSLDRPREKLFF
TRBV28 | CASSSEGEPPGNTIYF
TRBV29-1 | CSVEGVSGRINEQFF
TRBV10-3 | CAIEGRNTGELFF
TRBV7-3 | CASSLAATTGSGYTF
TRBV5-4 | CASSKAGDNTGELFF
TRBV6-5 | CASSPTAFYSPLHF
TRBV7-3 | CASSSGGRTEYEQYF
TRBV9 | CASSVVRRPGTDTQYF
TRBV7-8 | CASLAKVGTSGRDTQYF
TRBV15 | CATSRGGTDNSPLHF
TRBV5-1 | CASSLEIGPGQQAFF